The present T cell receptor (beta chain) was sequenced within a study of human T cells and chemical hapten exposure. Trimming removed 5 bases at V and 6 bases at J, with 13 bases between. The CDR3 runs 13 residues. The germline CDR1 and CDR2 sequences are MNHEY and SVGAGI. The library put unique molecular identifiers onto individual cDNA molecules. TCRdb analysed the RACE reads with MiXCR anew, one entry per CDR3 protein. The data show some 330,000 distinct CDR3 sequences, over 5% seen once. Specified time point: pre-sensitization, week 0. Treatment noted: therapeutic diphenylcyclopropenone sensitization with weekly scalp DPC.

The origin of this receptor is a woman aged 18 to 35 with alopecia areata. Some clones in this sample may be carry-over from other donors' samples. This sample comprised whole blood, obtained in connection with sensitization to the hapten diphenylcyclopropenone (DPC). The chain recombines TRBV6-5 with TRBJ1-1; D remains ambiguous. This CDR3 is CASSGWAHPEAFF. CDR3 sequence (DNA): TGTGCCAGCAGTGGTTGGGCGCATCCTGAAGCTTTCTTT.